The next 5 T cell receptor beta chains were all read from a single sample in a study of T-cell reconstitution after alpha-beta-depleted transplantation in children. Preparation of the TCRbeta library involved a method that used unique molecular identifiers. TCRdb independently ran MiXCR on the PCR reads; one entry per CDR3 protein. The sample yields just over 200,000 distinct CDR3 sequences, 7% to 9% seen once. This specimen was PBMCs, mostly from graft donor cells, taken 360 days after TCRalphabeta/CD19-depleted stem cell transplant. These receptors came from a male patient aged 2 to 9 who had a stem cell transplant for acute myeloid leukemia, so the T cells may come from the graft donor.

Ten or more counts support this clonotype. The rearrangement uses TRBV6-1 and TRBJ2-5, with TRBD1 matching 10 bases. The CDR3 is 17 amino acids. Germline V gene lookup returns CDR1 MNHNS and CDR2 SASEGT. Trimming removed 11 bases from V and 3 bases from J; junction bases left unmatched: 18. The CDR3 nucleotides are TGTGCCGCAAGTCGCCAGCGGACAGGGGGAGTGAAAGAGACCCAGTACTTC. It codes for CAASRQRTGGVKETQYF.

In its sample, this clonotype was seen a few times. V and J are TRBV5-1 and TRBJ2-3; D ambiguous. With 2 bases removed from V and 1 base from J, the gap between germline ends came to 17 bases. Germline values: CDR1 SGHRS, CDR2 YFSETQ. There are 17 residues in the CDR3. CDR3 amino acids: CASSLIGFKSGTDTQYF. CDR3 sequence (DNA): TGCGCCAGCAGCTTAATAGGGTTCAAGTCTGGCACAGATACGCAGTATTTT.

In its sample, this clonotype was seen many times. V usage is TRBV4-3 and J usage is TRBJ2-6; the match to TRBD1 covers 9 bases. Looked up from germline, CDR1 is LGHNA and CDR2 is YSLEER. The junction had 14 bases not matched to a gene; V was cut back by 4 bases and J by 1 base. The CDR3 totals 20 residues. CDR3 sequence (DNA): TGCGCCAGCAGCCTCTTTACCGGGACAGGGATTGAATCTGGGGCCAACGTCCTGACTTTC. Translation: CASSLFTGTGIESGANVLTF.

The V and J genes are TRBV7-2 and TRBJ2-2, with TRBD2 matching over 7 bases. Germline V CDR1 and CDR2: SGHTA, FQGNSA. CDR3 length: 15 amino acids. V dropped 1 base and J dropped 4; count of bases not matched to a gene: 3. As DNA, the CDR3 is TGTGCCAGCAGCTTAGGCGGGGGTAGCACCGGGGAGCTGTTTTTT. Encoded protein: CASSLGGGSTGELFF. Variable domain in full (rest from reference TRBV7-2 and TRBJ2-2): GAGVSQSPSNKVTEKGKDVELRCDPISGHTALYWYRQSLGQGLEFLIYFQGNSAPDKSGLPSDRFSAERTGGSVSTLTIQRTQQEDSAVYLCASSLGGGSTGELFFGEGSRLTVL.

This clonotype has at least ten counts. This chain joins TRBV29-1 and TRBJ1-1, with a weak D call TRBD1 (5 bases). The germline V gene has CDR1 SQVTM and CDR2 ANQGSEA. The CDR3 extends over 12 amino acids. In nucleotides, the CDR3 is TGCGCCTCGGGGGGGATGAACACTGAAGCTTTCTTT. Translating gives CASGGMNTEAFF.